The 30 T cell receptor beta chains listed next were all sequenced from one sample in a study of monozygotic twins with inflammatory bowel disease. TCRdb re-called the 5' RACE reads and catalogs CDR3 proteins one per entry, DNA excluded. The sample includes around 380,000 distinct CDR3 sequences. Sequencing was carried out using blood. Receptors were obtained from a human donor with ulcerative colitis or Crohn's disease, or a healthy co-twin of an affected twin (not recorded which).

The chain combines TRBV7-2 with TRBJ2-2; there is no DNA to check the TCRdb D call of TRBD1. CDR1 SGHTA and CDR2 FQGNSA come from the germline V gene. This CDR3 region has 15 residues. The chain's CDR3 is CASSSGGGFRGELFF.

The genes are TRBV19 and TRBJ2-1; without DNA, the TCRdb call of TRBD2 cannot be checked. This CDR3 contains 15 residues. CDR1 is LNHDA, CDR2 SQIVND, per germline (reference sequence). CDR3 in amino acids: CASSIESGPYNEQFF.

This rearrangement joins TRBV27 to TRBJ1-2; there is no DNA to check the TCRdb D call of TRBD1. Germline V lookup: CDR1 MNHEY, CDR2 SMNVEV (reference sequence). The CDR3 loop spans 13 amino acids. CDR3 loop: CASSLSGGQGYTF.

This rearrangement joins TRBV5-5 to TRBJ2-2; the TCRdb call, TRBD1, lacks DNA for checking. Germline values: CDR1 SGHKS, CDR2 YYEKEE (reference sequence). This CDR3 is built from 14 residues. The CDR3 loop reads CASSLQDATGELFF.

The chain links TRBV5-6 to TRBJ2-3; TCRdb indicates TRBD2, and absent DNA this call remains unverified. Germline-derived CDR1 and CDR2 are SGHDT and YYEEEE. The CDR3 is 15 residues long. CDR3 sequence reads: CASSFPAGRTDTQYF.

V and J are TRBV15 and TRBJ1-1. Germline values: CDR1 LNHNV, CDR2 YYDKDF (reference sequence). This CDR3 is 16 amino acids long. CDR3 protein: CATSSVGRAPNTEAFF.

This sequence joins TRBV9 and TRBJ2-1; with no DNA, the TCRdb D assignment of TRBD1 cannot be verified. The CDR3 is 15 residues long. Germline CDR1 and CDR2: SGDLS and YYNGEE. The CDR3 protein is CASSPRRFGNNEQFF.

The J gene is TRBJ2-1, the V gene TRBV3-1. Germline V gene sequence: CDR1 LGHDT, CDR2 YNNKEL (reference sequence). This CDR3 contains 16 residues. CDR3 residues: CASSQEANVPYNEQFF.

This chain links TRBV20-1 with TRBJ2-5; the TCRdb D gene call, TRBD1, has no DNA to confirm it. Germline V gene data show CDR1 as DFQATT and CDR2 as SNEGSKA (reference sequence). CDR3 length equals 14 residues. This CDR3 is CSARPGTGPETQYF.

The gene calls are TRBV5-1 and TRBJ2-1; TCRdb designates TRBD2, a call that cannot be tested without DNA. This CDR3 contains 17 residues. Germline CDR1 and CDR2: SGHRS and YFSETQ. CDR3 sequence: CASSLELAGGPGNEQFF.

The chain has TRBV2 and TRBJ2-1; TCRdb indicates TRBD2, and absent DNA this call remains unverified. The germline gives CDR1 SNHLY, CDR2 FYNNEI. This CDR3 has 14 amino acids. The CDR3 sequence: CASDEQREVNEQFF.

The V call is TRBV4-1, the J call TRBJ2-5. Germline CDR1 and CDR2: MGHRA and YSYEKL. The CDR3 has 16 amino acids. This CDR3 reads CASSQEGSRNQETQYF.

V gene TRBV28 combines with J gene TRBJ1-2; the TRBD1 assignment by TCRdb is unverifiable without DNA. The CDR3 extends over 16 amino acids. From germline, CDR1 is MDHEN and CDR2 SYDVKM. The CDR3 protein is CASSSGGQGDPYGYTF.

This chain joins TRBV27 and TRBJ2-3; lacking DNA, the TRBD2 call made by TCRdb goes unchecked. Germline values: CDR1 MNHEY, CDR2 SMNVEV (reference sequence). The CDR3 runs 15 residues. This CDR3 reads CASSGSGGRTDTQYF.

The rearrangement joins TRBV6-5 to TRBJ2-2; TCRdb returns TRBD2, unconfirmable since there is no DNA. The CDR3 consists of 16 residues. The germline V gene encodes CDR1 MNHEY and CDR2 SVGAGI. The CDR3 loop is CASSYPGDLQPSELFF.

The chain recombines TRBV15 with TRBJ2-5. This CDR3 has 14 amino acids. Germline V gene lookup returns CDR1 LNHNV and CDR2 YYDKDF (reference sequence). CDR3 protein: CATSRNPGQETQYF.

The V and J genes are TRBV21-1 and TRBJ1-6; without DNA, the TCRdb call of TRBD1 cannot be checked. TRBV21-1 is deemed a pseudogene. This CDR3 comprises 16 residues. The CDR3 loop reads CASSIRDRLHSLLLHF.

J is TRBJ1-1 and V is TRBV30; absent DNA, TCRdb's TRBD1 call cannot be checked. The CDR3 runs to 17 residues. Germline lookup yields CDR1 GTSNPN and CDR2 SVGIG (reference sequence). The CDR3 is CAWGPMRQGSKWTEAFF.

The rearrangement links TRBV20-1 to TRBJ2-7; TCRdb's D call of TRBD2 is untestable without DNA. The CDR3 has 14 residues. The germline V gene has CDR1 DFQATT and CDR2 SNEGSKA (reference sequence). This CDR3 reads CSARRLAVSYEQYF.

The rearrangement uses TRBV29-1 and TRBJ2-5; TCRdb designates TRBD2, a call that cannot be tested without DNA. The germline V gene encodes CDR1 SQVTM and CDR2 ANQGSEA. The CDR3 has 14 amino acids. The CDR3 sequence is CSVEPSGIQETQYF. Full variable domain (remainder filled in from reference TRBV29-1 and TRBJ2-5): SAVISQKPSRDICQRGTSLTIQCQVDSQVTMMFWYRQQPGQSLTLIATANQGSEATYESGFVIDKFPISRPNLTFSTLTVSNMSPEDSSIYLCSVEPSGIQETQYFGPGTRLLVL.

V usage is TRBV4-1 and J usage is TRBJ2-1; TCRdb reports TRBD2, a call that lacks DNA to check it against. The germline V gene has CDR1 MGHRA and CDR2 YSYEKL. The CDR3 is 17 residues long. The CDR3 sequence is CASSQDRPGLAGYEQFF.

The CDR3 here is CAISEVNSGKSSYEQYF. The genes are TRBV10-3 and TRBJ2-7; there is no DNA to check the TCRdb D call of TRBD2. The CDR3 length is 17 residues. In germline, CDR1 is ENHRY, CDR2 SYGVKD.

J is TRBJ2-7 and V is TRBV4-3; the TCRdb call, TRBD1, lacks DNA for checking. CDR1 is LGHNA, CDR2 YSLEER, per germline. CDR3 length: 15 amino acids. CDR3 loop: CASSQDKGGPYEQYF.

The V call is TRBV6-4, the J call TRBJ1-6; TCRdb proposes TRBD1, but this gene call is untestable without DNA. There are 19 residues in the CDR3. CDR1 and CDR2 (germline): MRHNA, SNTAGT. CDR3: CASSPRSLTGEAYNSPLHF.

V gene TRBV7-2 combines with J gene TRBJ1-1; TCRdb names TRBD1, which stays unverified in the absence of DNA. This CDR3 comprises 15 residues. The V gene's germline CDR1 is SGHTA and CDR2 FQGNSA. The CDR3 here is CASSLLQGHYTEAFF.

CDR3: CASSGRSYNEQFF. The chain uses TRBV2 and TRBJ2-1. The CDR3 runs 13 residues. Looked up from germline, CDR1 is SNHLY and CDR2 is FYNNEI.

The CDR3 loop is CASSIQGGDDGYTF. The chain joins TRBV5-5 to TRBJ1-2; without DNA, the TCRdb call of TRBD1 cannot be checked. The CDR3 runs to 14 residues. CDR1 and CDR2 (germline): SGHKS, YYEKEE (reference sequence).

The gene calls are TRBV12-3 or TRBV12-4 and TRBJ2-2; TCRdb designates TRBD2, a call that cannot be tested without DNA. The CDR3 length is 12 residues. This CDR3 is CASSLRPAELFF.

The chain recombines TRBV5-4 with TRBJ1-1. Germline V gene sequence: CDR1 SGHNT, CDR2 YYREEE (reference sequence). CDR3 size: 13 residues. CDR3 protein: CASSYPRGTEAFF.

V is TRBV9 and J is TRBJ1-1; TCRdb reports TRBD1, a call that lacks DNA to check it against. CDR3 length: 15 residues. The V gene's germline CDR1 is SGDLS and CDR2 YYNGEE. This chain's CDR3 is CASSVGGQGNTEAFF.